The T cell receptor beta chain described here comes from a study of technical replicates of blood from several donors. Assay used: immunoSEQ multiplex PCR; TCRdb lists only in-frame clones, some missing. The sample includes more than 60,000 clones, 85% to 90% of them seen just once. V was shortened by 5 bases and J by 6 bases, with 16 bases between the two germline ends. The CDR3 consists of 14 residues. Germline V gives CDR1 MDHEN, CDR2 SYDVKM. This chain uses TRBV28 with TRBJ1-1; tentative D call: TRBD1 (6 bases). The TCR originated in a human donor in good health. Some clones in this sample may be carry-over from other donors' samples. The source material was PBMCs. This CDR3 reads CASSKPGEGAEAFF. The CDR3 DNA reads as TGTGCCAGCAGTAAACCAGGGGAAGGGGCTGAAGCTTTCTTT.